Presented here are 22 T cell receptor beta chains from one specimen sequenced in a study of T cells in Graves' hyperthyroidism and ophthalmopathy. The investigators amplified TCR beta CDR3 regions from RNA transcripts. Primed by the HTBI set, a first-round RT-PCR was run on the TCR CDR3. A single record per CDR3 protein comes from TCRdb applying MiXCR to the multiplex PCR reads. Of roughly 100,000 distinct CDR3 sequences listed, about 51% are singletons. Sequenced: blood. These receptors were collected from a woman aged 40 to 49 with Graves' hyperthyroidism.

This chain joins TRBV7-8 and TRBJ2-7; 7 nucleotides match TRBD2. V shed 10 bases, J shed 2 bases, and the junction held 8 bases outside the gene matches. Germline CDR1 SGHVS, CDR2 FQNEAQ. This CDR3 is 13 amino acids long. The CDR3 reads CATREWGPYEQYF. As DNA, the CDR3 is TGTGCCACGCGGGAGTGGGGCCCCTACGAGCAGTACTTC.

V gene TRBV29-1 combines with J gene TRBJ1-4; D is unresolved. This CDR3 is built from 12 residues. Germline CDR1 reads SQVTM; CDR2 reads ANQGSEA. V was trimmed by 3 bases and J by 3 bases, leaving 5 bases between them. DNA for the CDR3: TGCAGCGTTGACGGCGCTAATGAAAAACTGTTTTTT. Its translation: CSVDGANEKLFF. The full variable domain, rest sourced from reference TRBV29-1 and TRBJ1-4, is SAVISQKPSRDICQRGTSLTIQCQVDSQVTMMFWYRQQPGQSLTLIATANQGSEATYESGFVIDKFPISRPNLTFSTLTVSNMSPEDSSIYLCSVDGANEKLFFGSGTQLSVL.

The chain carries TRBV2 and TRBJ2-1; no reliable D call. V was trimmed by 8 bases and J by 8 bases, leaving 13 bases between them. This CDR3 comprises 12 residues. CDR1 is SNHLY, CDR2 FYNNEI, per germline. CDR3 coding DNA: TGTGCCAGCCAACGCCAGAGCGATGAGCAGTTCTTC. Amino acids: CASQRQSDEQFF.

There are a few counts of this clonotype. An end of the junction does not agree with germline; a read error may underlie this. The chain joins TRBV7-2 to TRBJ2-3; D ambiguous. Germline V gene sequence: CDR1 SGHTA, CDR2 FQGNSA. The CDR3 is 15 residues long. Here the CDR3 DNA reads TGCGCCAGCAGCCAAGTTCCGGCAGGAATAGATACGCAGTATTTT. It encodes CASSQVPAGIDTQYF.

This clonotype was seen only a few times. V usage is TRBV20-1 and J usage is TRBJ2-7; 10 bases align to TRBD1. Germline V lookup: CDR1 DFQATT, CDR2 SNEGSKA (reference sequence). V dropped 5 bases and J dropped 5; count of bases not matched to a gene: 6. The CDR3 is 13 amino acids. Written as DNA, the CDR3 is TGCAGTGCTCCCGGGACAGGGGACAACGAGCAGTACTTC. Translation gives CSAPGTGDNEQYF.

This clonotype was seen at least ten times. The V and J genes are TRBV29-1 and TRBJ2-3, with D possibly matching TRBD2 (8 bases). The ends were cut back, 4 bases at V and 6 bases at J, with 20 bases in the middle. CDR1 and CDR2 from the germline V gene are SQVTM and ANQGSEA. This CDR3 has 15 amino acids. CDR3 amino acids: CSVGGGGRHQDTQYF. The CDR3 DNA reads TGCAGCGTTGGAGGGGGCGGGAGGCATCAGGATACGCAGTATTTT.

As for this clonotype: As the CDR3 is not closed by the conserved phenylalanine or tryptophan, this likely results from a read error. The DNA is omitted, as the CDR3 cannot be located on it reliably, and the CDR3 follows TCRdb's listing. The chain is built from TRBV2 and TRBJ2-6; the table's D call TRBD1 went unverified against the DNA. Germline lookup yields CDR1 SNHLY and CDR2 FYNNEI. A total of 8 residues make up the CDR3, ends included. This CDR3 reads CASSEAGT.

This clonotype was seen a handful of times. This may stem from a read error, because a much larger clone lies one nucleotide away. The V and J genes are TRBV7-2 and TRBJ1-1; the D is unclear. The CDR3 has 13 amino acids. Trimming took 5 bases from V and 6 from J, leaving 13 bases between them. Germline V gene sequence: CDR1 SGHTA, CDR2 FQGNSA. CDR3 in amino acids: CASSLDPSAEAFF. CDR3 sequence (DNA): TGTGCCAGCAGCCTGGATCCGAGCGCTGAAGCTTTCTTT.

The DNA of the CDR3 is TGTGCCAGCAGCACCCGGGACAGCGGCCCCTACACCTTC. Its translation: CASSTRDSGPYTF. The rearrangement uses TRBV5-4 and TRBJ1-2, with 7 positions matching TRBD1. The CDR3 loop spans 13 amino acids. J lost 10 bases, V lost 4 bases, and 10 bases had no gene match. Germline V gives CDR1 SGHNT, CDR2 YYREEE (reference sequence). Based on the CDR3 plus reference TRBV5-4 and TRBJ1-2, the full variable domain is ETGVTQSPTHLIKTRGQQVTLRCSSQSGHNTVSWYQQALGQGPQFIFQYYREEENGRGNFPPRFSGLQFPNYSSELNVNALELDDSALYLCASSTRDSGPYTFGSGTRLTVV.

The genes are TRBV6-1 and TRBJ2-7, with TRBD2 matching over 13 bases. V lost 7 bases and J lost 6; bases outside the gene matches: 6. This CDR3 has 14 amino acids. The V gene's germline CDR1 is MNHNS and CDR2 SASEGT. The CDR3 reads CASTGLAGAREQYF. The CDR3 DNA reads TGTGCCAGCACCGGACTAGCGGGAGCTCGCGAGCAGTACTTC.

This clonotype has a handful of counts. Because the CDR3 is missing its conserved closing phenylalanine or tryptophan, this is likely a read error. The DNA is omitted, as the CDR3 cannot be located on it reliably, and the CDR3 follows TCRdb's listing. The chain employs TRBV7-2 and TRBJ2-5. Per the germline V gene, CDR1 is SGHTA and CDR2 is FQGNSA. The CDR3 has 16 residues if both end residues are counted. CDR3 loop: CASSFIGQHYGYTFGS.

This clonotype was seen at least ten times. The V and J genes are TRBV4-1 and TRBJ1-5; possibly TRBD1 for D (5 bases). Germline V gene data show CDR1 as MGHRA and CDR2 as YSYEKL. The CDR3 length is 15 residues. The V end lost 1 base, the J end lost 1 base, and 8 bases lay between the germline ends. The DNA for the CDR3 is TGCGCCAGCAGCCAAGTGGGACTCAGCAATCAGCCCCAGCATTTT. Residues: CASSQVGLSNQPQHF.

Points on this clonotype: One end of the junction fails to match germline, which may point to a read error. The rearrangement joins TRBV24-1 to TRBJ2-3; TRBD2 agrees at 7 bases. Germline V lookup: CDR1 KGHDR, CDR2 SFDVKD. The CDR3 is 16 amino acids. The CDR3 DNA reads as TGTGCCAGCAGTTTATGGGGCGGGAGCCGAGGTGATACGCAGTATTTT. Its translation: CASSLWGGSRGDTQYF.

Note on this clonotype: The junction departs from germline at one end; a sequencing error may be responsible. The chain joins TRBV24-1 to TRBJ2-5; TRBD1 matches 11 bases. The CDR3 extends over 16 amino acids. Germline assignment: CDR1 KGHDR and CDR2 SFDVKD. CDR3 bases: TGTGCCACCAGTGACCCCAGGACAGGGGGCGGAGAGGCCCAGTACTTC. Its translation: CATSDPRTGGGEAQYF.

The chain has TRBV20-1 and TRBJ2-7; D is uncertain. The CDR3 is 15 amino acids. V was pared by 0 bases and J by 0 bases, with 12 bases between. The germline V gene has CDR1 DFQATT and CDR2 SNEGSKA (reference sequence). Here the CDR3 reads CSARDAWLSSYEQYF. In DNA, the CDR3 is TGCAGTGCTAGAGACGCGTGGTTAAGCTCCTACGAGCAGTACTTC.

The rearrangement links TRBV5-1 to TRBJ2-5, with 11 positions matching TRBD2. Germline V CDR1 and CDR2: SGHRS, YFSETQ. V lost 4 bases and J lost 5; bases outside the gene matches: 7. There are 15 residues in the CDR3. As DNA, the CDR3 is TGCGCCAGCAGCCAAGTCACTAGCGGGAGTGAGACCCAGTACTTC. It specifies CASSQVTSGSETQYF. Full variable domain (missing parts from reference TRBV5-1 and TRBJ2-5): KAGVTQTPRYLIKTRGQQVTLSCSPISGHRSVSWYQQTPGQGLQFLFEYFSETQRNKGNFPGRFSGRQFSNSRSEMNVSTLELGDSALYLCASSQVTSGSETQYFGPGTRLLVL.

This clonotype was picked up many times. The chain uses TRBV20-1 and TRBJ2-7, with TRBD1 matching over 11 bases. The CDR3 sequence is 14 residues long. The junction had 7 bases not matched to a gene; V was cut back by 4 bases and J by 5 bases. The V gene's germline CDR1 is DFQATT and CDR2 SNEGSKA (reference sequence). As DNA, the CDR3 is TGCAGTGCTAATCCGGACAGGGGGCTGAACGAGCAGTACTTC. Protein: CSANPDRGLNEQYF.

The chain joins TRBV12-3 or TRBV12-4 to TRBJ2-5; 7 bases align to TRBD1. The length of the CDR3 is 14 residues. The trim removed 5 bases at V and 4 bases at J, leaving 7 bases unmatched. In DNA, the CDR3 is TGTGCCAGCAGTCTGACAGGGAACTCAGAGACCCAGTACTTC. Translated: CASSLTGNSETQYF.

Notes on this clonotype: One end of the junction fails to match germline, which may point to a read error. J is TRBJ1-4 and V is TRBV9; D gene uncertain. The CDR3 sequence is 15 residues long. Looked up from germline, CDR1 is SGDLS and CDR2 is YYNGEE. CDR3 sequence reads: CASSVALGKGEKLSF. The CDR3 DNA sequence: TGTGCCAGCAGCGTAGCGTTAGGGAAGGGTGAAAAACTGTCTTTT.

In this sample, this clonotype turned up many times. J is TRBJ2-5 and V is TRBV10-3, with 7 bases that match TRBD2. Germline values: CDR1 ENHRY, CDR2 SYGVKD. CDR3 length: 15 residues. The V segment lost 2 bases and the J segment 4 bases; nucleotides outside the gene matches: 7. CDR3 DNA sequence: TGTGCCATCAGTGAGGTGGCGGGAGTAGGAGAGACCCAGTACTTC. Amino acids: CAISEVAGVGETQYF.

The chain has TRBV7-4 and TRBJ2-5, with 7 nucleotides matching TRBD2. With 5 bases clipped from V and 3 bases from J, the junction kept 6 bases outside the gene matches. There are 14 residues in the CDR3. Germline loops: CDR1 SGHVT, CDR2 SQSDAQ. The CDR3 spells CASSRVAGEETQYF. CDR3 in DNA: TGTGCCAGCAGCCGAGTGGCGGGGGAAGAGACCCAGTACTTC.

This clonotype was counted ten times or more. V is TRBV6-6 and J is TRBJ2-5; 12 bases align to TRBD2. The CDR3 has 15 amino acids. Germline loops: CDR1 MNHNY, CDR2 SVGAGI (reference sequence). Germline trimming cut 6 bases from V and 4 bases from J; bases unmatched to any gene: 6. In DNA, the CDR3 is TGTGCCAGCAGCAGACTAGCGGGAGTAGTAGAGACCCAGTACTTC. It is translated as CASSRLAGVVETQYF.